This T cell receptor beta chain originates from a study of OX40 agonist ivuxolimab in advanced cancers. Across the whole study: Partial responses occurred in three patients (one hepatocellular carcinoma, two cutaneous melanoma).

Samples of blood were obtained at baseline, on cycle 4 day 1, and on cycle 7 day 1. In regard to this clone: Its antigen is undetermined.

Method: immunoSEQ multiplex PCR; TCRdb's copy keeps in-frame clones and lacks some. The sample gives more than 75,000 clones, 80% to 90% of which show up once; 0.7% to 0.95% is in the top ten. The study, taken as a whole, reports: In the expanded peripheral T cells, antigen specificity was never determined.

This TCR came from an adult with an advanced solid tumor such as melanoma, head and neck, liver or kidney cancer. This specimen consisted of CD4+ or CD8+ T cells sorted from blood, obtained in a trial of the OX40 agonist ivuxolimab.

The CDR3 DNA reads TGCGCCAGCAGCTTTCGGCAGGGCACAGATACGCAGTATTTT. Translation gives CASSFRQGTDTQYF. The J gene is TRBJ2-3, the V gene TRBV5-1, with no clear D. Germline-derived CDR1 and CDR2 are SGHRS and YFSETQ. The V end lost 2 bases, the J end lost 1 base, and 8 bases lay between the germline ends. The CDR3 consists of 14 residues.